This TCR beta chain appears in the sequencing data of a study of T-cell reconstitution after alpha-beta-depleted transplantation in children. Preparing the TCRbeta library involved the use of unique molecular identifiers. Via MiXCR, TCRdb re-called the PCR reads, giving one row per CDR3 protein. The sample consists of about 540,000 distinct CDR3 sequences, approximately 20% of them appearing once. V was clipped by 3 bases and J by 2 bases, with 8 bases between them. Germline V gene data show CDR1 as LNHDA and CDR2 as SQIVND (reference sequence). The CDR3 contains 13 residues. The TCR sequence derives from a human donor who donated a stem cell graft to a child with acute lymphoblastic leukemia. Specimen: PBMCs from the stem cell graft donor, collected from the stem cell graft. The gene calls are TRBV19 and TRBJ2-7, with D tentatively TRBD2 (6 bases). CDR3 DNA sequence: TGTGCCAGTAGTATCGGACTACCCTACGAGCAGTACTTC. This sequence encodes CASSIGLPYEQYF.